Listed here is a single T cell receptor beta chain. The source of the sample is a study of blood T cell repertoires in COVID-19. As handled by the study authors: Estimation of nucleated cell counts relied on the amplification of reference gene primers. Profiled with immunoSEQ multiplex PCR; TCRdb holds only in-frame clones, not every one. For V, J and clone size, that table is used; D and trimming come from the DNA. The profile covers around 80,000 clones, with around 87% appearing a single time and 8% taken by the ten largest. J lost 4 bases, V lost 4 bases, and 9 bases had no gene match. The CDR3 is made up of 16 amino acids. From germline, CDR1 is SGHNT and CDR2 YYREEE (reference sequence).

The sequence derives from an elderly man with active or convalescent COVID-19. The gene calls are TRBV5-4 and TRBJ1-4, with 8 nucleotides matching TRBD1. Sequencing used peripheral blood. CDR3 bases: TGTGCCAGCAGCATAGGACAGGGACGAGGTAATGAAAAACTGTTTTTT. Translating gives CASSIGQGRGNEKLFF.